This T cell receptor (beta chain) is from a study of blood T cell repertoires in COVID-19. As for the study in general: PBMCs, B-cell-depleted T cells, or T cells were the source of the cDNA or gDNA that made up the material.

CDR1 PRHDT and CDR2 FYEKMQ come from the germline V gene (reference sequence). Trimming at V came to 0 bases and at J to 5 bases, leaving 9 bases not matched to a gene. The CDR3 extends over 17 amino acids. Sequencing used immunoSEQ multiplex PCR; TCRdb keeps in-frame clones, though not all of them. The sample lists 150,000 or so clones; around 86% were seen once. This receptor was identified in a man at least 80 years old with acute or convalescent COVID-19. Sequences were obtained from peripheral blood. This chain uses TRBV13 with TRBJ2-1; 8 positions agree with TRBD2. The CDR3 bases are TGTGCCAGCAGCTTAGGCTATATTAGCGGGACGGACAATGAGCAGTTCTTC. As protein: CASSLGYISGTDNEQFF.